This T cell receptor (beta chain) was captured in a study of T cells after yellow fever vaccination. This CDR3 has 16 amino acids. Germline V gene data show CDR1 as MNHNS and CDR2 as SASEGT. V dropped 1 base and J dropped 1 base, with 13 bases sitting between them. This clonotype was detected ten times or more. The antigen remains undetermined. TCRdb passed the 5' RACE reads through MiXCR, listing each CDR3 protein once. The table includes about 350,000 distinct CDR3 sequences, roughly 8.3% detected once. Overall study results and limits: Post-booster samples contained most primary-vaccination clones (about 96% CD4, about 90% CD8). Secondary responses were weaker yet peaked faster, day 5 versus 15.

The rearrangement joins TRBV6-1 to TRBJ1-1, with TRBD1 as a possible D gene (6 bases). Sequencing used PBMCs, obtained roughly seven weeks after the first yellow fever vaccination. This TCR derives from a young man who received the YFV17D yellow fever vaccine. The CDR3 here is CASSEGWGPWNTEAFF. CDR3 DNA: TGTGCCAGCAGTGAAGGATGGGGGCCCTGGAACACTGAAGCTTTCTTT.